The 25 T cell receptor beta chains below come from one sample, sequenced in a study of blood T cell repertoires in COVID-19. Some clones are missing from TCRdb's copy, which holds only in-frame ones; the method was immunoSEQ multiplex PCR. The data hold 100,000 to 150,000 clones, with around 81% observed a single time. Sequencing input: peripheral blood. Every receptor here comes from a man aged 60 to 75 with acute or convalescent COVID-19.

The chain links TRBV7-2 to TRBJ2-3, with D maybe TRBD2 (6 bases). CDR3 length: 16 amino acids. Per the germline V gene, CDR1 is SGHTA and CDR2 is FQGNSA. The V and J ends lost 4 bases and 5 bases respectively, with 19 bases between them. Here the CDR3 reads CASSSPLGGEGDTQYF. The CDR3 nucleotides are TGTGCCAGCAGCTCACCCTTGGGGGGAGAGGGAGATACGCAGTATTTT.

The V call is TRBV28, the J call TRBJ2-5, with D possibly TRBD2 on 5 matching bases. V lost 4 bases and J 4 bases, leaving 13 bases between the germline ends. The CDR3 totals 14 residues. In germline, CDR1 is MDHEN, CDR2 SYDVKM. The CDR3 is CASSSTAAGETQYF. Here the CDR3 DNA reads TGTGCCAGCAGTTCGACCGCCGCGGGAGAGACCCAGTACTTC.

DNA for the CDR3: TGTGCCAGCAGCCCCGGGACTTACGACAATGAGCAGTTCTTC. Amino acid sequence: CASSPGTYDNEQFF. The chain links TRBV7-9 to TRBJ2-1; D may be TRBD2 (6 bases). CDR1 and CDR2 from the germline V gene are SEHNR and FQNEAQ (reference sequence). The CDR3 is 14 amino acids. V lost 5 bases and J 5 bases, leaving 13 bases between the germline ends.

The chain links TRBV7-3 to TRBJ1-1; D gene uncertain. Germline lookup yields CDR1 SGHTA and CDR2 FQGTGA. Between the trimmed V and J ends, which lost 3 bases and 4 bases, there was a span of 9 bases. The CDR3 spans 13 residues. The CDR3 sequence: CASSLRLSTEAFF. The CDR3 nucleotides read TGTGCCAGCAGCTTGCGGCTGAGCACTGAAGCTTTCTTT.

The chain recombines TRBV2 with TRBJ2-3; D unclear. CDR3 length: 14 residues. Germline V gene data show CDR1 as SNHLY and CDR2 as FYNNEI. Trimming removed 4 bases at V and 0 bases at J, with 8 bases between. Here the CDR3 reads CASSGWRSTDTQYF. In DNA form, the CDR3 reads TGTGCCAGCAGTGGGTGGCGGAGCACAGATACGCAGTATTTT. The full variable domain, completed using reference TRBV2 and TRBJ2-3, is EPEVTQTPSHQVTQMGQEVILRCVPISNHLYFYWYRQILGQKVEFLVSFYNNEISEKSEIFDDQFSVERPDGSNFTLKIRSTKLEDSAMYFCASSGWRSTDTQYFGPGTRLTVL.

CDR3 region: CASSLFTGAYEQYF. CDR3 DNA sequence: TGTGCCAGCAGCTTGTTTACAGGCGCCTACGAGCAGTACTTC. This rearrangement joins TRBV5-6 to TRBJ2-7, with D possibly TRBD1 on 5 matching bases. Trimming stripped 1 base from V and 2 bases from J, with 10 bases between. CDR3 length: 14 amino acids. Germline CDR1 is SGHDT and CDR2 is YYEEEE.

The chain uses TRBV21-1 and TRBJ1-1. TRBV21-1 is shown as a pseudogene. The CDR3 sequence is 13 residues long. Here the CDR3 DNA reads TGTGCCAGCGGAGACTTGTGGAACACTGAAGCTTTCTTT. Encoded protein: CASGDLWNTEAFF.

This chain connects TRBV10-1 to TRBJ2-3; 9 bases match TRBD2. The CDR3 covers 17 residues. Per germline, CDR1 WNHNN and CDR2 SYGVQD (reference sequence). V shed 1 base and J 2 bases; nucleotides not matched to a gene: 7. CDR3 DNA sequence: TGCGCCAGCAGTGAGTGGGCTAGCGGGGCTAACACAGATACGCAGTATTTT. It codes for CASSEWASGANTDTQYF.

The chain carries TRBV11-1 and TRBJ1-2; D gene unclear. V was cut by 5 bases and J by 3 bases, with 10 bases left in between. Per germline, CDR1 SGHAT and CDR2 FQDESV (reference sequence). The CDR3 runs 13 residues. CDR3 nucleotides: TGTGCCAGCAGCCCCAACGACTACTATGGCTACACCTTC. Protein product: CASSPNDYYGYTF.

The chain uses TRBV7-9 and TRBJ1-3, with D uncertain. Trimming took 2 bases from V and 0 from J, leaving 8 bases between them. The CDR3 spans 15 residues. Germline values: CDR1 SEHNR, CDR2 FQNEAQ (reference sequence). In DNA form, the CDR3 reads TGTGCCAGCAGCTTAAGGGAGAACTCTGGAAACACCATATATTTT. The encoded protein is CASSLRENSGNTIYF. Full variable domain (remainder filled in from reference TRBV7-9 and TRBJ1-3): DTGVSQNPRHKITKRGQNVTFRCDPISEHNRLYWYRQTLGQGPEFLTYFQNEAQLEKSRLLSDRFSAERPKGSFSTLEIQRTEQGDSAMYLCASSLRENSGNTIYFGEGSWLTVV.

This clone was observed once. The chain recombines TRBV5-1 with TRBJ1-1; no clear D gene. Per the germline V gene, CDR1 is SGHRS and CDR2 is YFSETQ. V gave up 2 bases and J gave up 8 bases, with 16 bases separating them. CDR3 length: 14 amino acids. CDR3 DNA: TGCGCCAGCAGCTTTTCCGGCGGGTCCCTGGAAGCTTTCTTT. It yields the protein CASSFSGGSLEAFF.

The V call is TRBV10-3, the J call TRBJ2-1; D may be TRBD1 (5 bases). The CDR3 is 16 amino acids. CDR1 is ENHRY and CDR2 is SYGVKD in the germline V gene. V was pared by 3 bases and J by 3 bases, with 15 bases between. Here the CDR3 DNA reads TGTGCCATCAGTGACCTCAGGGCCTTCGACTACAATGAGCAGTTCTTC. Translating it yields CAISDLRAFDYNEQFF.

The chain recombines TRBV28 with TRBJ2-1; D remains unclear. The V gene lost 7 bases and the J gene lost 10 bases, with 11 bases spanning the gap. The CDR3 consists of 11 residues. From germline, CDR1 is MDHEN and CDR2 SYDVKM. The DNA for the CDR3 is TGTGCCAGCAATGATCCCCGGGAGCAGTTCTTC. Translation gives CASNDPREQFF.

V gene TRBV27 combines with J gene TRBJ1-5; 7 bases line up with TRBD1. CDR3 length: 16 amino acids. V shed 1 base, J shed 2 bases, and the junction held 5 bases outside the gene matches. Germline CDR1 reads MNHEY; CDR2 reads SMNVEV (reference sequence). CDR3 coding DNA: TGTGCCAGCAGTTTATACGGGCAGGGGGGCAATCAGCCCCAGCATTTT. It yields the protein CASSLYGQGGNQPQHF.

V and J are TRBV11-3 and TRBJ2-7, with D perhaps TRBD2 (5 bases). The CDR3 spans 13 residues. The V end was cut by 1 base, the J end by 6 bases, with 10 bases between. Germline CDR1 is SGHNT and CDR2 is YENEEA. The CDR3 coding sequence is TGTGCCAGCAGCTTAGCCGGCGGGCCCGAGCAGTACTTC. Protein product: CASSLAGGPEQYF.

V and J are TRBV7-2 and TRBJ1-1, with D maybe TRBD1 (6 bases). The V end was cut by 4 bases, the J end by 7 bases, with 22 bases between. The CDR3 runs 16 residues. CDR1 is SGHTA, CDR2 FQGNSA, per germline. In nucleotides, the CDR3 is TGTGCCAGCAGCTCCGCTACACAGGGAGCCACTGGTGAAGCTTTCTTT. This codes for CASSSATQGATGEAFF.

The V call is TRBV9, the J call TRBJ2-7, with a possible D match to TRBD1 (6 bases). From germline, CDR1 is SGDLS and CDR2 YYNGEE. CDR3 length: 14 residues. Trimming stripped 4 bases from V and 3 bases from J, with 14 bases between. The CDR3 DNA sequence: TGTGCCAGCAGCCCCCGGACAGATTACTACGAGCAGTACTTC. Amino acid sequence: CASSPRTDYYEQYF.

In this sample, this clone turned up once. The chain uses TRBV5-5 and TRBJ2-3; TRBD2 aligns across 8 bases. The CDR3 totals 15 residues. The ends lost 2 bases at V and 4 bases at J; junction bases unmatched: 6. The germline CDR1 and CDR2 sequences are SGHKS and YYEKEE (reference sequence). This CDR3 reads CASSFVAGGPDTQYF. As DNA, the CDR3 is TGTGCCAGCAGCTTCGTGGCGGGAGGCCCAGATACGCAGTATTTT.

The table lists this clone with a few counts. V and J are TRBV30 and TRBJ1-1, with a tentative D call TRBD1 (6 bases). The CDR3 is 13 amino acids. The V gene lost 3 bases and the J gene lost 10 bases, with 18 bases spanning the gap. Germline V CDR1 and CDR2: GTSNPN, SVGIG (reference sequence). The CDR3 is CAWSVDRSTRAFF. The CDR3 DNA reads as TGTGCCTGGAGCGTTGACAGGTCCACCCGAGCTTTCTTT.

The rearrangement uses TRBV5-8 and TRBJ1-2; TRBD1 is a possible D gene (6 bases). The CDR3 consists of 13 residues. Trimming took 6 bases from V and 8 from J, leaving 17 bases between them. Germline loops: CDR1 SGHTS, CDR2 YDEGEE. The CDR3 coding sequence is TGTGCCAGCACCGTACGGGGGGCGAGAGGCTACACCTTC. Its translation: CASTVRGARGYTF.

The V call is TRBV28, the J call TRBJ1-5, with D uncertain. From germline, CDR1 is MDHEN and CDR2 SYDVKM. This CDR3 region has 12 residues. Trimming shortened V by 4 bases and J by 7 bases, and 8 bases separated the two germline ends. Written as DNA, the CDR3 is TGTGCCAGCAGTTCGGTAGAGCAGCCCCAGCATTTT. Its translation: CASSSVEQPQHF.

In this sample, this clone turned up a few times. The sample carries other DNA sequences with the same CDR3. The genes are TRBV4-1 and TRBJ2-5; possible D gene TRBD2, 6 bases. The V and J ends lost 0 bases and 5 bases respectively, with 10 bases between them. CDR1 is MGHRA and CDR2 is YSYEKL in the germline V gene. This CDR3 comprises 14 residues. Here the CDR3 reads CASSQESRGETQYF. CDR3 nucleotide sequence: TGCGCCAGCAGCCAAGAGTCGCGGGGCGAGACCCAGTACTTC.

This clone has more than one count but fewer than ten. Written as DNA, the CDR3 is TGTGCCAGTAGTACGAGAACCGGGGGCTACACCTTC. Its protein is CASSTRTGGYTF. The chain carries TRBV19 and TRBJ1-2; no firm D call. From germline, CDR1 is LNHDA and CDR2 SQIVND (reference sequence). This CDR3 has 12 residues. Deletions cut 4 bases from V and 8 bases from J, with 11 bases between.

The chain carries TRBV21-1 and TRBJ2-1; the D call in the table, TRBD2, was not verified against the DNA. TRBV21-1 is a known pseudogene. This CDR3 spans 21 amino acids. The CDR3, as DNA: TGTGCCAGCAGCAAAGTGACCCAGAGGCTAGCGGGAGATAGGCCCGACAATGAGCAGTTCTTC. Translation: CASSKVTQRLAGDRPDNEQFF.

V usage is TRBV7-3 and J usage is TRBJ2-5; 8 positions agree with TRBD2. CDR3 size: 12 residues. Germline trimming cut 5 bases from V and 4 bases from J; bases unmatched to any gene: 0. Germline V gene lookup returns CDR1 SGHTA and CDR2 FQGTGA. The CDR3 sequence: CASSLAGETQYF. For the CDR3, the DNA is TGTGCCAGCAGCCTAGCGGGAGAGACCCAGTACTTC.